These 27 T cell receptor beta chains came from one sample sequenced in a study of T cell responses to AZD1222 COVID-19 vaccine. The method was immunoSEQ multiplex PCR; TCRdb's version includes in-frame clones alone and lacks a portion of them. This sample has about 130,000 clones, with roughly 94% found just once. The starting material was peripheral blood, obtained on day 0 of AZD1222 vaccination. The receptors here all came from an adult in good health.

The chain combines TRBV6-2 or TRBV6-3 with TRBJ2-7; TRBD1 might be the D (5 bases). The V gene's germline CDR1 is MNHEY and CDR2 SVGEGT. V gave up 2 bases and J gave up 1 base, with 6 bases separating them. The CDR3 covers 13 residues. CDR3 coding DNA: TGTGCCAGCAGTTACGACAGTTCCTACGAGCAGTACTTC. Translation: CASSYDSSYEQYF.

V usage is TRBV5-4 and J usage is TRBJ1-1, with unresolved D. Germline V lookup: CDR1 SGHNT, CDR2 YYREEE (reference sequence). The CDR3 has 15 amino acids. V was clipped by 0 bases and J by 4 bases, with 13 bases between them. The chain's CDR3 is CASSLDMGIGTEAFF. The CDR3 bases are TGTGCCAGCAGCTTGGATATGGGGATAGGCACTGAAGCTTTCTTT.

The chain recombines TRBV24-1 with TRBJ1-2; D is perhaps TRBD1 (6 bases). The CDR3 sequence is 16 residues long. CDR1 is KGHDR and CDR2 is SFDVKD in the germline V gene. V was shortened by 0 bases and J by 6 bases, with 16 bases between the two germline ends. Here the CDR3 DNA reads TGTGCCACCAGTGATTTGGGGGGGCGAGGTTTGCATGGCTACACCTTC. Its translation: CATSDLGGRGLHGYTF.

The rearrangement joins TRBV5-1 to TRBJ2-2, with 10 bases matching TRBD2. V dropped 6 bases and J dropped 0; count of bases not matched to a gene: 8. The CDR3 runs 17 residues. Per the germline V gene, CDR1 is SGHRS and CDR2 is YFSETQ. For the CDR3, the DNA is TGCGCCAGCAACCTAGCGGGGGAAACTACGAACACCGGGGAGCTGTTTTTT. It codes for CASNLAGETTNTGELFF. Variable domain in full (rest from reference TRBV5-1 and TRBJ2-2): KAGVTQTPRYLIKTRGQQVTLSCSPISGHRSVSWYQQTPGQGLQFLFEYFSETQRNKGNFPGRFSGRQFSNSRSEMNVSTLELGDSALYLCASNLAGETTNTGELFFGEGSRLTVL.

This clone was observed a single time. The CDR3 sequence is CASSLEQGYNSPLHF. For the CDR3, the DNA is TGTGCCAGCAGCTTAGAACAGGGCTATAATTCACCCCTCCACTTT. The chain joins TRBV7-2 to TRBJ1-6; tentative D call: TRBD1 (6 bases). V gave up 1 base and J gave up 3 bases, with 7 bases separating them. Germline V gene sequence: CDR1 SGHTA, CDR2 FQGNSA. The CDR3 loop spans 15 amino acids.

DNA for the CDR3: TGCGCCAGCAGCCAAGTCGCGTTGGGGCTGAATCAGCCCCAGCATTTT. Amino acids: CASSQVALGLNQPQHF. The V gene is TRBV4-1, the J gene TRBJ1-5; possibly TRBD1 for D (5 bases). The CDR3 extends over 16 amino acids. Germline lookup yields CDR1 MGHRA and CDR2 YSYEKL. Deletions cut 1 base from V and 4 bases from J, with 14 bases between.

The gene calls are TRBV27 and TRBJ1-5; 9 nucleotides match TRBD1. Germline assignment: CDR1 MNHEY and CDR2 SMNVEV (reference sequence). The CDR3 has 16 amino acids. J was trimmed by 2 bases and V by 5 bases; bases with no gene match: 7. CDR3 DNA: TGTGCCAGCAGTCAACAGGGGGCAGGGCGCAATCAGCCCCAGCATTTT. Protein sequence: CASSQQGAGRNQPQHF.

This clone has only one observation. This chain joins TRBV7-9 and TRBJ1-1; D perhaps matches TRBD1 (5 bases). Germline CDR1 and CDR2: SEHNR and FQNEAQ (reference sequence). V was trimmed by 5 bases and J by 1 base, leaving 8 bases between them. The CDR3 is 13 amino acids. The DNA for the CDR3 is TGTGCCAGCAGCGCCACAGGGAACACTGAAGCTTTCTTT. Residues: CASSATGNTEAFF.

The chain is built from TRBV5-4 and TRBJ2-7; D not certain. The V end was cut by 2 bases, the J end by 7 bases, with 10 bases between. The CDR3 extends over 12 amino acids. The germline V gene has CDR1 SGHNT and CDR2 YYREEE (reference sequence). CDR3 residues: CASSFLREEQYF. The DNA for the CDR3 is TGTGCCAGCAGCTTTTTGCGTGAAGAGCAGTACTTC.

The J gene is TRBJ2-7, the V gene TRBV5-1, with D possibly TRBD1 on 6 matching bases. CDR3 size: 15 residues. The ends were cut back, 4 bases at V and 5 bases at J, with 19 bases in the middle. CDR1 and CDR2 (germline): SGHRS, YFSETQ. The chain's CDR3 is CASSPRGVLIHEQYF. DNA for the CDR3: TGCGCCAGCAGCCCCAGGGGCGTTCTAATCCACGAGCAGTACTTC. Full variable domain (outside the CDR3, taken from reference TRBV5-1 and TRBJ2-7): KAGVTQTPRYLIKTRGQQVTLSCSPISGHRSVSWYQQTPGQGLQFLFEYFSETQRNKGNFPGRFSGRQFSNSRSEMNVSTLELGDSALYLCASSPRGVLIHEQYFGPGTRLTVT.

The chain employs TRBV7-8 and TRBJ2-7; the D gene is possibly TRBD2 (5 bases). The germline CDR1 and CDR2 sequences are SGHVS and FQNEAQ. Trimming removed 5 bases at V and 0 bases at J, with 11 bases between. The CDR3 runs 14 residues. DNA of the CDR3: TGTGCCAGCAGCCCCACGGCGGGCTCCTACGAGCAGTACTTC. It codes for CASSPTAGSYEQYF.

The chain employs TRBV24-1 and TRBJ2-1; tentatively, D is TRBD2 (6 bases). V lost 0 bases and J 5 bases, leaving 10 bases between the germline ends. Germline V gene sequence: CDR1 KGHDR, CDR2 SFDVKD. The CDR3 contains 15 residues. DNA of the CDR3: TGTGCCACCAGTGATTTGTGGACTAACGACAATGAGCAGTTCTTC. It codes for CATSDLWTNDNEQFF.

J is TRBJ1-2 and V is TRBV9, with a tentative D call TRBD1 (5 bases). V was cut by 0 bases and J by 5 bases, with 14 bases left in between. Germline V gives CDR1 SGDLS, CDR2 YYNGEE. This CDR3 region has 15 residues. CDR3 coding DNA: TGTGCCAGCAGCGTAGGTTCACAGGTCCTATATGGCTACACCTTC. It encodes CASSVGSQVLYGYTF.

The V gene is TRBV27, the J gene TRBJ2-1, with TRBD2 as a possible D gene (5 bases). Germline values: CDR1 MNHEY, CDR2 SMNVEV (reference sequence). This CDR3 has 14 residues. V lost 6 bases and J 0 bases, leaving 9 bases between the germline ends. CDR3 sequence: CASRSGSSYNEQFF. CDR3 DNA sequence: TGTGCCAGCAGGAGCGGCTCCTCCTACAATGAGCAGTTCTTC.

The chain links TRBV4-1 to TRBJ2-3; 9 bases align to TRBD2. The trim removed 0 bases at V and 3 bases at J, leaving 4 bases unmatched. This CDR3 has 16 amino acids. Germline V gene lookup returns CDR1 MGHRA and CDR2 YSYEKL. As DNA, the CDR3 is TGCGCCAGCAGCCAAGACGGGCTAGCGGGGACAGATACGCAGTATTTT. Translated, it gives CASSQDGLAGTDTQYF.

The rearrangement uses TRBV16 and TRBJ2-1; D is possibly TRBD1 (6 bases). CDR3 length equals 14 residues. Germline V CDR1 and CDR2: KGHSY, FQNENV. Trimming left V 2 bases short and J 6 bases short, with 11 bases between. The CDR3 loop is CASSQDRNPNEQFF. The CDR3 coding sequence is TGTGCCAGCAGCCAAGACAGGAATCCCAATGAGCAGTTCTTC.

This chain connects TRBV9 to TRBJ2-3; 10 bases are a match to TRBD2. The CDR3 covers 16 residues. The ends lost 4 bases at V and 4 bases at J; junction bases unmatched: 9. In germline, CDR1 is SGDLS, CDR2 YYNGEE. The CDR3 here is CASSPRAGGVADTQYF. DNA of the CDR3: TGTGCCAGCAGCCCCCGAGCGGGGGGGGTCGCAGATACGCAGTATTTT.

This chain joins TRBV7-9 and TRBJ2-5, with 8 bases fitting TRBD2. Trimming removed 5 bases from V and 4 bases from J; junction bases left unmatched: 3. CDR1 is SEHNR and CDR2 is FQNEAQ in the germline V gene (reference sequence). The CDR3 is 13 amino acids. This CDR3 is CASSARGAETQYF. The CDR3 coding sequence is TGTGCCAGCAGCGCGCGGGGGGCAGAGACCCAGTACTTC.

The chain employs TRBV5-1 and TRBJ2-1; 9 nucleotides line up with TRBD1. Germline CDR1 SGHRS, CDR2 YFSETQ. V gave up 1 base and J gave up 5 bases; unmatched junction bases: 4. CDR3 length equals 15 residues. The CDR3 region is CASSLLGTGNNEQFF. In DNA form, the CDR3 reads TGCGCCAGCAGCTTGTTGGGGACAGGGAACAATGAGCAGTTCTTC.

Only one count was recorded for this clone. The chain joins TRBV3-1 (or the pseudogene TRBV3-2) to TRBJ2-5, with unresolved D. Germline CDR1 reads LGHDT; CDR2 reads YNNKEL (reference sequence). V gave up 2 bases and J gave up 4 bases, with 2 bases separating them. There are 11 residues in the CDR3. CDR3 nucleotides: TGTGCCAGCAGCCAATTAGAGACCCAGTACTTC. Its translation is CASSQLETQYF.

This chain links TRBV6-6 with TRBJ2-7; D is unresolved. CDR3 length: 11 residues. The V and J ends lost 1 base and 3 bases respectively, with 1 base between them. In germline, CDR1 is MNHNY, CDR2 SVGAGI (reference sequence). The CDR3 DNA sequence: TGTGCCAGCAGTTACTACTACGAGCAGTACTTC. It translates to CASSYYYEQYF.

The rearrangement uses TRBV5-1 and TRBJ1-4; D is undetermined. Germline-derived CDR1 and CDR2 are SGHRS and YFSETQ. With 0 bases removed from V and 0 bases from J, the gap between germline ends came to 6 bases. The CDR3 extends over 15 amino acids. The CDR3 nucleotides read TGCGCCAGCAGCTTGGAGGCAACAACTAATGAAAAACTGTTTTTT. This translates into CASSLEATTNEKLFF.

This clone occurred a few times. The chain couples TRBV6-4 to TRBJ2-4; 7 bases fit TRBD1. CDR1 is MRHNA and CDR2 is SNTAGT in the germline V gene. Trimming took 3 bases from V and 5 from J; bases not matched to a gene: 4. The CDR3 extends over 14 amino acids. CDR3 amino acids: CASSERQGENIQYF. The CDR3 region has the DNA TGTGCCAGCAGTGAACGGCAGGGGGAAAACATTCAGTACTTC.

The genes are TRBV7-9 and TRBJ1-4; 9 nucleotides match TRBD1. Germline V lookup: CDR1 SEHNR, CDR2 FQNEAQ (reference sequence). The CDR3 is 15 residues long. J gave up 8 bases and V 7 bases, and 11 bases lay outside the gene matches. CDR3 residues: CASTKQGQGVEKLFF. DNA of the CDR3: TGTGCCAGCACCAAACAGGGACAGGGAGTCGAAAAACTGTTTTTT. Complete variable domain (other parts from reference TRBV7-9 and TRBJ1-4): DTGVSQNPRHKITKRGQNVTFRCDPISEHNRLYWYRQTLGQGPEFLTYFQNEAQLEKSRLLSDRFSAERPKGSFSTLEIQRTEQGDSAMYLCASTKQGQGVEKLFFGSGTQLSVL.

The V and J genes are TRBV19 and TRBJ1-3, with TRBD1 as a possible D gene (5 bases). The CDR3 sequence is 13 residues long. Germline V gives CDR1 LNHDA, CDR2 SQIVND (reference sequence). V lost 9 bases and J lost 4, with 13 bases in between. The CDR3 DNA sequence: TGTGCCAGCCAGGGTCATTGGGGAAACACCATATATTTT. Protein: CASQGHWGNTIYF.

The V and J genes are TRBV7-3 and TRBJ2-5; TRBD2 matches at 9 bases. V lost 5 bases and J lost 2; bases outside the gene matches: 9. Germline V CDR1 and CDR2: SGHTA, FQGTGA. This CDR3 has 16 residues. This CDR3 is CASSLGVAGEQETQYF. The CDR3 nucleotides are TGTGCCAGCAGCCTGGGGGTAGCGGGGGAACAAGAGACCCAGTACTTC.

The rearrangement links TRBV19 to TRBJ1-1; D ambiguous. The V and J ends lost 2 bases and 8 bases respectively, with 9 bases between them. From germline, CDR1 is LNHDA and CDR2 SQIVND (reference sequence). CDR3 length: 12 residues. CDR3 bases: TGTGCCAGTAGTATATGGGAATCCGAAGCTTTCTTT. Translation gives CASSIWESEAFF.